What follows are 12 T cell receptor beta chains derived from one specimen sequenced in a study of human T cells and chemical hapten exposure. TCRdb independently ran MiXCR on the RACE reads; one entry per CDR3 protein. The table includes a few hundred thousand distinct CDR3 sequences, 4.5% to 5.5% detected once. As to time point: pre-sensitization, week 0. Treatment meaning: therapeutic diphenylcyclopropenone sensitization with weekly scalp DPC. Sequenced here: whole blood, sampled in connection with sensitization to the hapten diphenylcyclopropenone (DPC). The receptors were sampled from a woman aged 18-30 years with alopecia areata. Some clones in this sample may be carry-over from other donors' samples.

This clonotype was counted many times. In nucleotides, the CDR3 is TGTGCCAGCAAACTACAGGGAGGGGGAAATGCTTTCTTT. It encodes CASKLQGGGNAFF. The J gene is TRBJ1-1, the V gene TRBV12-3 or TRBV12-4; D might be TRBD1 (6 bases). There are 13 residues in the CDR3. Between the trimmed V and J ends, which lost 7 bases and 11 bases, there was a span of 20 bases.

This clonotype was counted between two and nine times. V and J are TRBV12-3 or TRBV12-4 and TRBJ1-5, with D possibly matching TRBD1 (6 bases). V shed 4 bases and J shed 7 bases, with 11 bases lying between them. The CDR3 sequence is 13 residues long. Here the CDR3 reads CASSSDRFQPQHF. In nucleotides, the CDR3 is TGTGCCAGCAGTTCCGACAGGTTCCAGCCCCAGCATTTT.

This clonotype was observed many times. CDR3 DNA sequence: TGTGCCAGCATCGAGGGGACGCTGACGAATGGGCAGTACTTC. As protein: CASIEGTLTNGQYF. The chain uses TRBV28 and TRBJ2-7; TRBD1 or TRBD2 may be the D gene (5 bases each). This CDR3 spans 14 amino acids. The V end lost 7 bases, the J end lost 9 bases, and 22 bases lay between the germline ends. Per the germline V gene, CDR1 is MDHEN and CDR2 is SYDVKM.

The V call is TRBV6-2 or TRBV6-3, the J call TRBJ1-5; D is undetermined. CDR1 is MNHEY, CDR2 SVGEGT, per germline. This CDR3 is built from 13 residues. Trimming removed 6 bases from V and 6 bases from J, with 12 bases in between. CDR3 in amino acids: CASSPKDGQPQHF. The DNA of the CDR3 is TGTGCCAGCAGCCCAAAGGACGGTCAGCCCCAGCATTTT.

This clonotype has more than one count but fewer than ten. V usage is TRBV7-9 and J usage is TRBJ1-2, with D uncertain. The ends were cut back, 4 bases at V and 5 bases at J, with 20 bases in the middle. CDR3 length: 16 amino acids. Germline assignment: CDR1 SEHNR and CDR2 FQNEAQ (reference sequence). The CDR3 DNA is TGTGCCAGCAGCTCACACACCCGGTTCAGTGGGTATGGCTACACCTTC. Amino acids: CASSSHTRFSGYGYTF.

This clonotype was recorded a few times. The V gene is TRBV6-2 or TRBV6-3, the J gene TRBJ1-2, with 7 bases aligning to TRBD1. Looked up from germline, CDR1 is MNHEY and CDR2 is SVGEGT. The junction had 5 bases not matched to a gene; V was cut back by 2 bases and J by 5 bases. The CDR3 loop spans 14 amino acids. CDR3 nucleotide sequence: TGTGCCAGCAGTTACAGACAGGGTAGATATGGCTACACCTTC. It codes for CASSYRQGRYGYTF.

There are a few counts of this clonotype. The chain uses TRBV20-1 and TRBJ1-6; TRBD1 matches 8 bases. CDR3 length: 16 residues. Per germline, CDR1 DFQATT and CDR2 SNEGSKA (reference sequence). The J segment lost 8 bases and the V segment lost 0 bases, leaving 9 bases of the junction unmatched. The CDR3 sequence: CSARDRTGILDSPLHF. The CDR3 bases are TGCAGTGCTAGAGACCGGACAGGGATTTTAGATTCACCCCTCCACTTT.

The rearrangement links TRBV28 to TRBJ1-5; 7 nucleotides line up with TRBD1. The CDR3 length is 14 residues. Germline lookup yields CDR1 MDHEN and CDR2 SYDVKM. The V segment lost 6 bases and the J segment 3 bases; nucleotides outside the gene matches: 5. CDR3 sequence (DNA): TGTGCCAGCAGGGGCGGGACAGTCAATCAGCCCCAGCATTTT. Amino acids: CASRGGTVNQPQHF.

This clonotype was recorded many times. The J gene is TRBJ1-3, the V gene TRBV7-2; no firm D call. The CDR3 has 13 amino acids. Trimming took 0 bases from V and 7 from J, leaving 7 bases between them. Germline V CDR1 and CDR2: SGHTA, FQGNSA. The CDR3 loop is CASSLATTNTIYF. CDR3 coding DNA: TGTGCCAGCAGCTTAGCAACGACGAACACCATATATTTT.

This clonotype was counted ten times or more. Here the CDR3 DNA reads TGTGCCAGCAGCCGACAGTTTAACACTGAAGCTTTCTTT. Translated, it gives CASSRQFNTEAFF. The genes are TRBV7-3 and TRBJ1-1, with D possibly matching TRBD1 (5 bases). Trimming pared 5 bases from V and 2 bases from J, leaving 9 bases between. Per the germline V gene, CDR1 is SGHTA and CDR2 is FQGTGA. CDR3 size: 13 residues.

This clonotype appeared many times. The gene calls are TRBV6-6 and TRBJ1-1; possible D gene TRBD1, 5 bases. The V gene lost 8 bases and the J gene lost 4 bases, with 17 bases spanning the gap. The CDR3 loop spans 14 amino acids. Germline CDR1 MNHNY, CDR2 SVGAGI (reference sequence). This CDR3 is CASSISGRGTEAFF. The CDR3 DNA is TGTGCCAGCTCTATCTCAGGGAGAGGCACTGAAGCTTTCTTT.

The rearrangement uses TRBV29-1 and TRBJ2-2, with D tentatively TRBD1 or TRBD2 (5 bases each). Germline V gene lookup returns CDR1 SQVTM and CDR2 ANQGSEA. V lost 6 bases and J lost 0, with 11 bases in between. The CDR3 sequence is 14 residues long. The CDR3 DNA follows: TGCAGCGTGGGGACGGAAGCGAACACCGGGGAGCTGTTTTTT. Protein sequence: CSVGTEANTGELFF.